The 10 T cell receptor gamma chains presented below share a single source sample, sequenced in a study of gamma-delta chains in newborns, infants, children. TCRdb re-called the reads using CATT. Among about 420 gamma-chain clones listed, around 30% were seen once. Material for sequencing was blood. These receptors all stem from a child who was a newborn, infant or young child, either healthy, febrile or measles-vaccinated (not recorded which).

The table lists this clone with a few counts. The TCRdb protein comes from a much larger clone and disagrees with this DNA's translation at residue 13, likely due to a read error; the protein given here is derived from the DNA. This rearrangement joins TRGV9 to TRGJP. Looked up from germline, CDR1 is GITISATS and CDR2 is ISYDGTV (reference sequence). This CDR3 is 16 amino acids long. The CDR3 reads CALWEVRELGKKNKVF. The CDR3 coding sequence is TGTGCCTTGTGGGAGGTGCGGGAGTTGGGCAAAAAAAACAAGGTATTT.

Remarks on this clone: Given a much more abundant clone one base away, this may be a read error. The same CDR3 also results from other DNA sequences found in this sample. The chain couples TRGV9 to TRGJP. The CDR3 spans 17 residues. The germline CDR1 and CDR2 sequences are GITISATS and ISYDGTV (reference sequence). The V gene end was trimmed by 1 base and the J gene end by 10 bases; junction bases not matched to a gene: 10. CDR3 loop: CALWEVLGELGKKIKVF. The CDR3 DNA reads TGTGCCTTGTGGGAGGTTCTCGGGGAATTGGGCAAAAAAATCAAGGTATTT.

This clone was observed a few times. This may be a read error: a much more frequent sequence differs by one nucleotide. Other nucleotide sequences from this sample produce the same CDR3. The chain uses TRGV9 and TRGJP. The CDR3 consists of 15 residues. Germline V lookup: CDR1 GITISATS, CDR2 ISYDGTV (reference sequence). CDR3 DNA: TGTGCCCTGTGGGAGGAAGAGTTGGGCAAAAAAATCAAGGTATTT. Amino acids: CALWEEELGKKIKVF.

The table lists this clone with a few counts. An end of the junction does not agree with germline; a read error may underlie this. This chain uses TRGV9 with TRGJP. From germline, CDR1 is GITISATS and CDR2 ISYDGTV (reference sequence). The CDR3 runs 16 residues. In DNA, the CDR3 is TGTGCCTTGTGGGAGCTGCAAGAGTTGGGCAAAAAAATCAGGGTGTTT. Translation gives CALWELQELGKKIRVF.

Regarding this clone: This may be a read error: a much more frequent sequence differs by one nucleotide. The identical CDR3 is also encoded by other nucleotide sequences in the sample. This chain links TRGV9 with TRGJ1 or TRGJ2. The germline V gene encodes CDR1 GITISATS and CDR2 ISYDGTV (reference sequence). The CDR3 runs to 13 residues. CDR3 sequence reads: CALWEVWNYKKLF. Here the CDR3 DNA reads TGTGCCTTGTGGGAGGTGTGGAATTATAAGAAGCTCTTT.

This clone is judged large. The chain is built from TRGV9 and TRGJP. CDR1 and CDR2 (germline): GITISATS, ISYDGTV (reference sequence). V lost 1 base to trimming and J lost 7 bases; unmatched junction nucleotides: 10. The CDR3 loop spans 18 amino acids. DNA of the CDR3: TGTGCCTTGTGGGAGGTCCAGTTGGGGGAGTTGGGCAAAAAAATCAAGGTATTT. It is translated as CALWEVQLGELGKKIKVF.

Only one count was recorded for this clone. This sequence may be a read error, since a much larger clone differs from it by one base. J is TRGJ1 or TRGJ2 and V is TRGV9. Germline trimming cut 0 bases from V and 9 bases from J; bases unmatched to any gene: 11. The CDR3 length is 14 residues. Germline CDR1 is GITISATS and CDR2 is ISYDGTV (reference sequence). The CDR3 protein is CALWEVHVISKKLF. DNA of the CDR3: TGTGCCTTGTGGGAGGTGCATGTTATTAGTAAGAAACTCTTT.

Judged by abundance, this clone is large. CDR3 region: CALWDPQELGKKIKVF. The CDR3, as DNA: TGTGCCTTGTGGGACCCCCAAGAGTTGGGCAAAAAAATCAAGGTATTT. The chain combines TRGV9 with TRGJP. Germline loops: CDR1 GITISATS, CDR2 ISYDGTV (reference sequence). CDR3 length: 16 residues. J was trimmed by 4 bases and V by 4 bases; bases with no gene match: 4.

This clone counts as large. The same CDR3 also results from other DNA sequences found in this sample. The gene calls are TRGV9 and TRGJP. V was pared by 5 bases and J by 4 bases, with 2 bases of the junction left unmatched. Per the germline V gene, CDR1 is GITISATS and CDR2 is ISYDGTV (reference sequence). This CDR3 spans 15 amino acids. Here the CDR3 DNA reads TGTGCCTTGTGGGGCCAAGAGTTGGGCAAAAAAATCAAGGTATTT. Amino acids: CALWGQELGKKIKVF.

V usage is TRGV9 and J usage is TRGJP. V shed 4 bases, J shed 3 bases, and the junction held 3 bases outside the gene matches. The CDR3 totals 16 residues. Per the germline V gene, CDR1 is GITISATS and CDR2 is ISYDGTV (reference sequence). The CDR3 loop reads CALWEEQELGKKIKVF. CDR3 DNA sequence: TGTGCCTTGTGGGAAGAGCAAGAGTTGGGCAAAAAAATCAAGGTATTT.